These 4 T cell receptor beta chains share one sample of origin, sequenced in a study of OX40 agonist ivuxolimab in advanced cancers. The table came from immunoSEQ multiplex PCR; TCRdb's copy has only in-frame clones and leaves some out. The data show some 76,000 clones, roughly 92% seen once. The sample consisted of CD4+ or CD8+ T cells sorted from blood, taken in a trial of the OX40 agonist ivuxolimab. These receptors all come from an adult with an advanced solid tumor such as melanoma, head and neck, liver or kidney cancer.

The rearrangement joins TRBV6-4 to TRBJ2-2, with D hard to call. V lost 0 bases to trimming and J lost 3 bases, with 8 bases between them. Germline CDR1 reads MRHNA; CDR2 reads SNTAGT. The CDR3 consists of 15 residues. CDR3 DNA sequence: TGTGCCAGCAGTGACTCGAAAAGGGACACCGGGGAGCTGTTTTTT. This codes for CASSDSKRDTGELFF.

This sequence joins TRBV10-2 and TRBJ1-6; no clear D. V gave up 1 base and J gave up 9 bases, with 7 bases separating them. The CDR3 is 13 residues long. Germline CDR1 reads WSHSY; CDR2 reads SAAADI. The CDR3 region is CASSEFEGSPLHF. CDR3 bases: TGCGCCAGCAGTGAGTTCGAGGGTTCACCCCTCCACTTT.

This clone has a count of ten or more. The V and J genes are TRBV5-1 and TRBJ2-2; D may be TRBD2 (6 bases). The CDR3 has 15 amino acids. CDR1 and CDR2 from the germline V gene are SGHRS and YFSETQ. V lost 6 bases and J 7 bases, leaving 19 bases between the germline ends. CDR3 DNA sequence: TGCGCCAGCACCTCCAGGGACTCCAATGGCGGGGAGCTGTTTTTT. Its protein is CASTSRDSNGGELFF.

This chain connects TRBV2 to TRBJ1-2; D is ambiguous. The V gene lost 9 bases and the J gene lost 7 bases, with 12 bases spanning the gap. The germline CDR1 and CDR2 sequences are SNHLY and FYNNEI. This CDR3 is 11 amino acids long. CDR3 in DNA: TGTGCCAGACAGACTCCGACTGGCTACACCTTC. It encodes CARQTPTGYTF.